These 3 T cell receptor beta chains were all obtained from the same sample, sequenced in a study of T-cell memory formation after mild COVID-19. TCRdb called the 5' RACE reads again in MiXCR, with one record for every CDR3 protein. The table records fewer than 250,000 distinct CDR3 sequences, roughly 27% of them present only once. Material: PBMCs or a T cell subset sorted from them (not recorded which). All receptors derive from an adult woman who had mild COVID-19 (a few samples of this study predate the infection). Cell type and time point are not known.

The rearrangement links TRBV7-3 to TRBJ2-7, with D possibly TRBD2 on 6 matching bases. V lost 5 bases to trimming and J lost 2 bases, with 19 bases between them. Germline assignment: CDR1 SGHTA and CDR2 FQGTGA. This CDR3 has 16 amino acids. The CDR3 loop is CASSPGLIAAAYEQYF. For the CDR3, the DNA is TGTGCCAGCAGCCCCGGACTAATTGCGGCCGCCTACGAGCAGTACTTC.

V and J are TRBV5-4 and TRBJ2-3; D is uncertain. The germline V gene encodes CDR1 SGHNT and CDR2 YYREEE (reference sequence). The length of the CDR3 is 12 residues. Between the trimmed V and J ends, which lost 6 bases and 3 bases, there was a span of 8 bases. CDR3 DNA sequence: TGTGCCAGCACCGCGACGACAGATACGCAGTATTTT. This encodes CASTATTDTQYF.

The chain couples TRBV24-1 to TRBJ2-1, with 7 bases fitting TRBD1. The CDR3 contains 15 residues. Germline V gene sequence: CDR1 KGHDR, CDR2 SFDVKD. J lost 5 bases, V lost 3 bases, and 6 bases had no gene match. The CDR3 DNA reads TGTGCCACCAGTGATCCTGACAGGGACCACAATGAGCAGTTCTTC. Translating it yields CATSDPDRDHNEQFF.